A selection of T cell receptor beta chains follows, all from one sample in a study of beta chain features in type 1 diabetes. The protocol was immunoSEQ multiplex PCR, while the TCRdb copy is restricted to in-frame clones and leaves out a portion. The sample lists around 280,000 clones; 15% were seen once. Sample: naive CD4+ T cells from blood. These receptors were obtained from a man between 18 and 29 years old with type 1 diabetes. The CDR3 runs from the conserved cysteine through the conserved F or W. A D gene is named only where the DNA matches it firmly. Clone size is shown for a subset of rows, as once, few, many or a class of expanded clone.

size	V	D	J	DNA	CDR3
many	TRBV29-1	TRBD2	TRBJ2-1	TGCAGCGTTGGGGCGGGAGGTCTGAAGGTGCAGTTCTTC	CSVGAGGLKVQFF
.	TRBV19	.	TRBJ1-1	TGTGCCAGTAGTACGGGTGAGGCGACTGAAGCTTTCTTT	CASSTGEATEAFF
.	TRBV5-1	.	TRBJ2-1	TGCGCCAGCAGCTTCGGTAGCTCCTACAATGAGCAGTTCTTC	CASSFGSSYNEQFF
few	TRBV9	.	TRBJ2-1	TGTGCCAGCAGCTCTATTGAGGGTTGGAGCGACGATGAGCAGTTCTTC	CASSSIEGWSDDEQFF
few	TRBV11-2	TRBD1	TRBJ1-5	TGTGCCAGCAGCTCAAACAGGGGGCGAGGCAATCAGCCCCAGCATTTT	CASSSNRGRGNQPQHF
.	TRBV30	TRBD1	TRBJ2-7	TGTGCCTGGAGTGAAAGAACAGGGGACGAGCAGTACTTC	CAWSERTGDEQYF
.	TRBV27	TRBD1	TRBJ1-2	TGTGCCAGCAGTTTGAGAGTTACAGGGGGCGCTGAGGGCTACACCTTC	CASSLRVTGGAEGYTF
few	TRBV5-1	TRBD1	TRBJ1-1	TGCGCCAGCAGTAGGGACAGGGGGAACACTGAAGCTTTCTTT	CASSRDRGNTEAFF
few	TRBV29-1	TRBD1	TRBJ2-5	TGCAGCGCTACAACCTCAGGGGGCGGACAAGAGACCCAGTACTTC	CSATTSGGGQETQYF
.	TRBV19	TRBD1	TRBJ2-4	TGTGCCAGTAGTATCCTGGGACAGGGAGAAAACATTCAGTACTTC	CASSILGQGENIQYF
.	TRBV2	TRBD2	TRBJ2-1	TGTGCCAGCGGCGTTGAAGCGGGGTCCTGGAATGAGCAGTTCTTC	CASGVEAGSWNEQFF
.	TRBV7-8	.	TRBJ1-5	TGTGCCAGCAGCTTAGCGCGAGAGAATAGCAATCAGCCCCAGCATTTT	CASSLARENSNQPQHF
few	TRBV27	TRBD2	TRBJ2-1	TGTGCCAGCAGCCCTCTCGGGGGGGCGGGGAATGAGCAGTTCTTC	CASSPLGGAGNEQFF
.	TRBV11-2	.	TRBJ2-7	TGTGCCAGCAGCACTCAGGGGAACAGAGACGAGCAGTACTTC	CASSTQGNRDEQYF
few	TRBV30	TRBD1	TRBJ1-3	TGTGCCTGGAGGGACAGGGGAGAGGGCTCTGGAAACACCATATATTTT	CAWRDRGEGSGNTIYF
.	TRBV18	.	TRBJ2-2	TGTGCCAGCTCACCACTAGCCCTCACGGTCGATAACACCGGGGAGCTGTTTTTT	CASSPLALTVDNTGELFF
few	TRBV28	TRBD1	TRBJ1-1	TGTGCCAGCAGTGCCGACAGGGTAGCTTACACTGAAGCTTTCTTT	CASSADRVAYTEAFF
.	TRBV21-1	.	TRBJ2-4	TGTGCCAGCAGCAAAGCGCGGGAACGGAATGGGGACTTC	CASSKARERNGDF
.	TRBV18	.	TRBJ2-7	TGTGCCAGCTCACCGGCTAGGCGGGGCTCGGTCGAGCAGTACTTC	CASSPARRGSVEQYF
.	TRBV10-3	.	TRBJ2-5	TGTGCCATCAGTTCGAGCGGCCAAGAGACCCAGTACTTC	CAISSSGQETQYF
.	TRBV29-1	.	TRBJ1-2	TGCAGCGTTGTTAGCCTCCGGGGGACGGACTATGGCTACACCTTC	CSVVSLRGTDYGYTF
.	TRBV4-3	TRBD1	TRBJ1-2	TGCGCCAGCAGCCAAGCGACAGGGGGCGCGGTGAGGCATGGCTACACCTTC	CASSQATGGAVRHGYTF
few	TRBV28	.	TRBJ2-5	TGTGCCAGCAGTTCGAGGTTTCATGCGACCCAGTACTTC	CASSSRFHATQYF
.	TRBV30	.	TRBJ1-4	TGTGCCTTGCGAATTGGGACTATAGGGGAAAAACTGTTTTTT	CALRIGTIGEKLFF
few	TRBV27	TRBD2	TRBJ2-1	TGTGCCAGCAGTAACTGGGGACTAGCGACCCATGAGCAGTTCTTC	CASSNWGLATHEQFF
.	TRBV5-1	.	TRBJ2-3	TGCGCCAGCAGCCAAACCCCGGGGGCAGATACGCAGTATTTT	CASSQTPGADTQYF
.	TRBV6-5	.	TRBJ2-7	TGTGCCAGCAGTTGGGGGGTAGCGAGCTCCTACGAGCAGTACTTC	CASSWGVASSYEQYF
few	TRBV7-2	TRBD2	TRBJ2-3	TGTGCCAGCAGCTTATCCGGGGGGGCGGAATATACGCAGTATTTT	CASSLSGGAEYTQYF
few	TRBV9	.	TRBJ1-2	TGTGCCAGCAGCGTAGGGTCCCAGGGTGACTATGGCTACACCTTC	CASSVGSQGDYGYTF
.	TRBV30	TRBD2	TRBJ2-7	TGTGCCTGGAGTAGGCCCGGAGCGGGGACGTACGAGCAGTACTTC	CAWSRPGAGTYEQYF